The 32 T cell receptor beta chains below all came from one sample that was sequenced in a study of shared clonotypes between healthy human individuals. Assay: immunoSEQ multiplex PCR; the TCRdb copy retains only in-frame clones and omits some. The sample records under 850,000 clones, about 91% being singletons. CD8 cells classed as naive were CD45RO-negative and positively selected for CCR7, excluding terminally differentiated effector memory CD45RA+ cells. Input material: naive CD8+ T cells sorted from blood. The receptors were sampled from a man aged 30-40 years in good health.

The J gene is TRBJ2-7, the V gene TRBV4-1, with D maybe TRBD1 (6 bases). The germline gives CDR1 MGHRA, CDR2 YSYEKL. Trimming cost V 2 bases and J 0 bases, with 20 bases left between them. The CDR3 spans 18 residues. The CDR3 region is CASSQTLLMTGLSYEQYF. The CDR3 DNA reads TGCGCCAGCAGCCAAACTCTACTGATGACAGGCCTCTCCTACGAGCAGTACTTC.

The chain has TRBV10-3 and TRBJ2-1, with 8 nucleotides matching TRBD2. The CDR3 totals 15 residues. Germline loops: CDR1 ENHRY, CDR2 SYGVKD. V lost 10 bases to trimming and J lost 9 bases; unmatched junction nucleotides: 17. The CDR3 protein is CANPEGLSSGCEQFF. Written as DNA, the CDR3 is TGTGCCAACCCAGAGGGGCTCTCTAGCGGGTGTGAGCAGTTCTTC.

V and J are TRBV7-9 and TRBJ1-1, with D possibly matching TRBD1 (6 bases). Germline loops: CDR1 SEHNR, CDR2 FQNEAQ (reference sequence). V shed 5 bases and J shed 5 bases, with 15 bases lying between them. The CDR3 has 14 residues. The CDR3 region is CASSVTGLFTEAFF. The CDR3 DNA follows: TGTGCCAGCAGCGTTACAGGGTTGTTTACTGAAGCTTTCTTT.

The J gene is TRBJ2-7, the V gene TRBV27, with D possibly being TRBD1 (5 bases). This CDR3 region has 15 residues. Per germline, CDR1 MNHEY and CDR2 SMNVEV (reference sequence). Deletions cut 3 bases from V and 3 bases from J, with 15 bases between. The CDR3 loop reads CASSLGQSQIYEQYF. In DNA, the CDR3 is TGTGCCAGCAGTTTGGGGCAGAGCCAGATCTACGAGCAGTACTTC.

The chain links TRBV27 to TRBJ1-1; the D gene is possibly TRBD1 (6 bases). The CDR3 runs to 18 residues. The V gene lost 5 bases and the J gene lost 0 bases, with 22 bases spanning the gap. Germline lookup yields CDR1 MNHEY and CDR2 SMNVEV (reference sequence). The CDR3, as DNA: TGTGCCAGCAGTCCAACACGAAGGGGGATACTCATGAACACTGAAGCTTTCTTT. It is translated as CASSPTRRGILMNTEAFF.

The chain recombines TRBV15 with TRBJ2-1; the D is unclear. The V gene's germline CDR1 is LNHNV and CDR2 YYDKDF (reference sequence). The germline V and J ends were trimmed by 3 bases and 6 bases, with 9 bases remaining between them. The CDR3 runs 13 residues. CDR3 loop: CATSRDDSNEQFF. CDR3 sequence (DNA): TGTGCCACCAGCAGGGACGACTCCAATGAGCAGTTCTTC. The full variable domain, with the rest looked up from reference TRBV15 and TRBJ2-1, is DAMVIQNPRYQVTQFGKPVTLSCSQTLNHNVMYWYQQKSSQAPKLLFHYYDKDFNNEADTPDNFQSRRPNTSFCFLDIRSPGLGDTAMYLCATSRDDSNEQFFGPGTRLTVL.

This sequence joins TRBV12-5 and TRBJ2-5; TRBD1 might be the D (6 bases). This CDR3 region has 13 residues. The V gene lost 6 bases and the J gene lost 0 bases, with 8 bases spanning the gap. In germline, CDR1 is LGHNT, CDR2 FRNRAP. The DNA for the CDR3 is TGTGCTAGTGGCGACAGGTACCAAGAGACCCAGTACTTC. Amino acids: CASGDRYQETQYF.

This rearrangement joins TRBV4-1 to TRBJ2-3; 9 bases are a match to TRBD1. Germline CDR1 reads MGHRA; CDR2 reads YSYEKL. This CDR3 comprises 15 residues. V lost 2 bases, J lost 1 base, and 1 base stayed unmatched. In DNA, the CDR3 is TGCGCCAGCAGCCAAAGGGACAGGGGCACAGATACGCAGTATTTT. It specifies CASSQRDRGTDTQYF.

This chain links TRBV27 with TRBJ2-1; 11 bases fit TRBD2. CDR1 and CDR2 from the germline V gene are MNHEY and SMNVEV (reference sequence). The CDR3 is 17 amino acids. J gave up 7 bases and V 0 bases, and 8 bases lay outside the gene matches. This CDR3 is CASSLSLTSGSYNEQFF. CDR3 coding DNA: TGTGCCAGCAGTTTATCGTTAACTAGCGGGAGTTATAATGAGCAGTTCTTC.

The chain uses TRBV5-1 and TRBJ1-1; the D is unclear. Trimming cost V 0 bases and J 1 base, with 10 bases left between them. CDR1 is SGHRS and CDR2 is YFSETQ in the germline V gene. There are 15 residues in the CDR3. CDR3 amino acids: CASSLGWVENTEAFF. The CDR3 bases are TGCGCCAGCAGCTTGGGTTGGGTAGAGAACACTGAAGCTTTCTTT.

CDR3 sequence: CASSLADGTGELFF. The DNA for the CDR3 is TGTGCCAGCAGCTTAGCCGACGGGACCGGGGAGCTGTTTTTT. The chain combines TRBV11-3 with TRBJ2-2; D gene unclear. Germline CDR1 SGHNT, CDR2 YENEEA. This CDR3 has 14 amino acids. Trimming shortened V by 1 base and J by 5 bases, and 8 bases separated the two germline ends.

In this sample, this clone turned up a few times. V usage is TRBV13 and J usage is TRBJ2-7, with TRBD2 matching over 7 bases. CDR3 size: 16 residues. J was trimmed by 5 bases and V by 8 bases; bases with no gene match: 18. The germline CDR1 and CDR2 sequences are PRHDT and FYEKMQ (reference sequence). CDR3 sequence (DNA): TGTGCCAGCGGCCAACCCAGGAGGGGAGGGCTACACGAGCAGTACTTC. Protein product: CASGQPRRGGLHEQYF.

CDR3 in DNA: TGTGCCAGCAGTCCCTCCCGGGGCGGGAGGGCCATTATTAACACCGGGGAGCTGTTTTTT. It codes for CASSPSRGGRAIINTGELFF. The chain has TRBV27 and TRBJ2-2; 9 nucleotides agree with TRBD2. This CDR3 is 20 amino acids long. CDR1 and CDR2 (germline): MNHEY, SMNVEV (reference sequence). Trimming removed 5 bases from V and 2 bases from J; junction bases left unmatched: 18.

This rearrangement joins TRBV9 to TRBJ1-3; D uncertain. The CDR3 contains 16 residues. V shed 0 bases and J shed 0 bases, with 10 bases lying between them. The germline V gene encodes CDR1 SGDLS and CDR2 YYNGEE. In DNA, the CDR3 is TGTGCCAGCAGCGTAGCTCTGGGGAACTCTGGAAACACCATATATTTT. It encodes CASSVALGNSGNTIYF.

This clone was detected only once. The V gene is TRBV6-5, the J gene TRBJ1-5; 9 nucleotides match TRBD1. This CDR3 is built from 16 residues. The germline V gene has CDR1 MNHEY and CDR2 SVGAGI. After removal of 2 bases from V and 0 bases from J, the junction contained 2 bases not matched to a gene. The CDR3 DNA is TGTGCCAGCAGTTACGGGGGACAGGGTAGCAATCAGCCCCAGCATTTT. Amino acids: CASSYGGQGSNQPQHF.

The chain carries TRBV11-2 and TRBJ2-7; D is unresolved. CDR1 SGHAT and CDR2 FQNNGV come from the germline V gene. The CDR3 spans 15 residues. V shed 4 bases and J shed 3 bases, with 16 bases lying between them. The CDR3 sequence is CASSSQPAPFYEQYF. The DNA for the CDR3 is TGTGCCAGCAGCTCCCAGCCAGCACCTTTCTACGAGCAGTACTTC.

The V and J genes are TRBV11-1 and TRBJ2-7, with a tentative D call TRBD1 (5 bases). The CDR3 spans 16 residues. Germline V gene data show CDR1 as SGHAT and CDR2 as FQDESV (reference sequence). V gave up 2 bases and J gave up 3 bases, with 17 bases separating them. CDR3 protein: CASSLTGVGPSYEQYF. CDR3 nucleotides: TGTGCCAGCAGCTTAACGGGTGTGGGGCCAAGCTACGAGCAGTACTTC.

CDR3 nucleotide sequence: TGTGCCAGCAGTTTATCTCTAGCGGGAGGGCCGGGGGAGCAGTACTTC. This codes for CASSLSLAGGPGEQYF. The chain joins TRBV27 to TRBJ2-7; 12 bases align to TRBD2. Germline V gene lookup returns CDR1 MNHEY and CDR2 SMNVEV (reference sequence). The CDR3 extends over 16 amino acids. V was clipped by 0 bases and J by 7 bases; unmatched bases: 7.

This sequence joins TRBV18 and TRBJ2-3; D uncertain. Germline CDR1 is KGHSH and CDR2 is LQKENI. This CDR3 region has 15 residues. V lost 0 bases, J lost 1 base, and 8 bases lay in between. DNA of the CDR3: TGTGCCAGCTCACCACCGTCGGTAGGCACAGATACGCAGTATTTT. It codes for CASSPPSVGTDTQYF.

The chain combines TRBV7-6 with TRBJ1-1; the D gene is possibly TRBD1 (5 bases). This CDR3 region has 14 residues. Germline loops: CDR1 SGHVS, CDR2 FNYEAQ. Trimming cost V 7 bases and J 5 bases, with 17 bases left between them. Here the CDR3 DNA reads TGTGCCAGCACCCCAGATAGGGGATTTACTGAAGCTTTCTTT. As protein: CASTPDRGFTEAFF.

This rearrangement joins TRBV28 to TRBJ2-3, with TRBD2 as a possible D gene (6 bases). The germline CDR1 and CDR2 sequences are MDHEN and SYDVKM. This CDR3 contains 15 residues. Trimming cost V 2 bases and J 6 bases, with 15 bases left between them. The DNA of the CDR3 is TGTGCCAGCAGTTTAGGGGCTAGCGCGTCCGATACGCAGTATTTT. Protein product: CASSLGASASDTQYF.

V usage is TRBV5-5 and J usage is TRBJ2-7; 7 bases map to TRBD1. This CDR3 contains 14 residues. The germline V gene encodes CDR1 SGHKS and CDR2 YYEKEE (reference sequence). Trimming at V came to 0 bases and at J to 4 bases, leaving 4 bases not matched to a gene. The CDR3 is CASSLEDRYYEQYF. The CDR3 nucleotides are TGTGCCAGCAGCTTGGAGGACAGGTATTACGAGCAGTACTTC. Looking up the rest from reference TRBV5-5 and TRBJ2-7 gives the full variable domain: DAGVTQSPTHLIKTRGQQVTLRCSPISGHKSVSWYQQVLGQGPQFIFQYYEKEERGRGNFPDRFSARQFPNYSSELNVNALLLGDSALYLCASSLEDRYYEQYFGPGTRLTVT.

The rearrangement links TRBV5-1 to TRBJ2-5, with D perhaps TRBD1 (6 bases). The CDR3 has 16 residues. The V end was cut by 5 bases, the J end by 2 bases, with 19 bases between. CDR1 SGHRS and CDR2 YFSETQ come from the germline V gene. In DNA form, the CDR3 reads TGCGCCAGCAGAGCCCCGAAACAGGGTTTACAAGAGACCCAGTACTTC. Protein: CASRAPKQGLQETQYF.

This sequence joins TRBV27 and TRBJ2-7; D may match TRBD1 or TRBD2 (7 bases each). The length of the CDR3 is 17 residues. Germline values: CDR1 MNHEY, CDR2 SMNVEV (reference sequence). V dropped 2 bases and J dropped 3 bases, with 20 bases sitting between them. As DNA, the CDR3 is TGTGCCAGCAGTTTAAAGGGAGGGACAGACAACAACTACGAGCAGTACTTC. It specifies CASSLKGGTDNNYEQYF.

This clone was detected only once. This chain uses TRBV7-2 with TRBJ2-7; 8 bases line up with TRBD2. Germline CDR1 and CDR2: SGHTA and FQGNSA. J lost 0 bases, V lost 5 bases, and 3 bases had no gene match. This CDR3 region has 14 residues. CDR3 nucleotide sequence: TGTGCCAGCAGCCACAGCGGGAGCTCCTACGAGCAGTACTTC. This codes for CASSHSGSSYEQYF. The whole variable domain, remainder taken from reference TRBV7-2 and TRBJ2-7, is GAGVSQSPSNKVTEKGKDVELRCDPISGHTALYWYRQSLGQGLEFLIYFQGNSAPDKSGLPSDRFSAERTGGSVSTLTIQRTQQEDSAVYLCASSHSGSSYEQYFGPGTRLTVT.

This sequence joins TRBV4-1 and TRBJ1-1, with unresolved D. V gave up 1 base and J gave up 7 bases, with 16 bases separating them. The germline gives CDR1 MGHRA, CDR2 YSYEKL. The CDR3 contains 15 residues. CDR3 region: CASSQGAEQPVEAFF. CDR3 coding DNA: TGCGCCAGCAGCCAAGGAGCTGAGCAGCCGGTTGAAGCTTTCTTT.

The chain uses TRBV19 and TRBJ1-2, with 9 bases identical to TRBD1. This CDR3 has 14 residues. Germline CDR1 and CDR2: LNHDA and SQIVND (reference sequence). Trimming took 8 bases from V and 7 from J; bases not matched to a gene: 11. For the CDR3, the DNA is TGTGCCAGTGAGGTAGAGGGACAGGGATTTGGCTACACCTTC. Translating it yields CASEVEGQGFGYTF.

With regard to this clone: A much larger clone differs from this one at a single base, so this may be a read error. CDR3 residues: CASSQGTGDYNEQFF. The CDR3 DNA is TGCGCCAGCAGCCAAGGGACAGGGGACTACAATGAGCAGTTCTTC. The V call is TRBV4-3, the J call TRBJ2-1; TRBD1 aligns across 9 bases. V shed 1 base and J 3 bases; nucleotides not matched to a gene: 1. The CDR3 runs to 15 residues. Per the germline V gene, CDR1 is LGHNA and CDR2 is YSLEER.

The chain is built from TRBV11-2 and TRBJ2-3, with 10 bases identical to TRBD2. This CDR3 is built from 16 residues. Germline V gives CDR1 SGHAT, CDR2 FQNNGV. The V and J ends lost 5 bases and 0 bases, in that order; junction bases with no gene match: 5. The CDR3 sequence: CASSPRTSGSTDTQYF. Written as DNA, the CDR3 is TGTGCCAGCAGCCCGCGGACTAGCGGAAGCACAGATACGCAGTATTTT.

The CDR3, as DNA: TGTGCCAGCAGCTCCCAGGACAGCTCCTACAATGAGCAGTTCTTC. Translation: CASSSQDSSYNEQFF. V gene TRBV11-2 combines with J gene TRBJ2-1; the D gene is possibly TRBD1 (6 bases). The CDR3 length is 15 residues. V was pared by 4 bases and J by 0 bases, with 10 bases between. Germline-derived CDR1 and CDR2 are SGHAT and FQNNGV.

The gene calls are TRBV7-6 and TRBJ2-7; D might be TRBD1 or TRBD2, each matching 6 bases. Germline CDR1 and CDR2: SGHVS and FNYEAQ. This CDR3 is built from 17 residues. The V end lost 4 bases, the J end lost 3 bases, and 22 bases lay between the germline ends. This CDR3 is CASSYGGGVLPSYEQYF. The CDR3 coding sequence is TGTGCCAGCAGCTACGGGGGCGGAGTCCTACCAAGCTACGAGCAGTACTTC.

Written as DNA, the CDR3 is TGTGCCATCAGTGAGAACGAAGTTCTTGAGCTGTTTTTT. Translation: CAISENEVLELFF. J is TRBJ2-2 and V is TRBV10-3; D uncertain. Trimming took off 2 bases at V and 11 bases at J, with 12 bases between the two ends. Germline V gene data show CDR1 as ENHRY and CDR2 as SYGVKD. This CDR3 has 13 residues.